Listed here are 24 T cell receptor beta chains from one sample, sequenced in a study of blood T cell repertoires in COVID-19. The repertoire was sequenced with immunoSEQ multiplex PCR; TCRdb's copy has only in-frame clones and lacks some. The sample holds over 200,000 clones, 85% to 90% seen once. The sequenced sample was peripheral blood. These receptors were taken from a man between 25 and 39 years old with COVID-19, enrolled during active disease.

This chain uses TRBV19 with TRBJ1-1; tentatively, D is TRBD1 (6 bases). In germline, CDR1 is LNHDA, CDR2 SQIVND (reference sequence). V lost 1 base to trimming and J lost 2 bases, with 14 bases between them. The CDR3 loop spans 16 amino acids. The CDR3 loop is CASSIGGGLGNTEAFF. CDR3 DNA sequence: TGTGCCAGTAGTATAGGCGGGGGCCTCGGAAACACTGAAGCTTTCTTT.

The genes are TRBV19 and TRBJ1-2, with TRBD1 matching over 8 bases. CDR1 and CDR2 from the germline V gene are LNHDA and SQIVND (reference sequence). CDR3 length equals 17 residues. After removal of 5 bases from V and 1 base from J, the junction contained 12 bases not matched to a gene. Here the CDR3 reads CASSGFGTGQINYGYTF. The CDR3 DNA follows: TGTGCCAGTAGTGGATTCGGGACAGGACAAATTAACTATGGCTACACCTTC.

This sequence joins TRBV5-1 and TRBJ1-1; a weak D match, TRBD1 (5 bases). This CDR3 spans 15 amino acids. Germline CDR1 reads SGHRS; CDR2 reads YFSETQ. V lost 4 bases to trimming and J lost 2 bases, with 15 bases between them. CDR3 sequence: CASSLTGTFNTEAFF. The CDR3 DNA follows: TGCGCCAGCAGCCTAACCGGGACTTTTAACACTGAAGCTTTCTTT.

The chain couples TRBV25-1 to TRBJ2-3; D might be TRBD1 (5 bases). This CDR3 region has 12 residues. V was cut by 7 bases and J by 6 bases, with 11 bases left in between. The germline CDR1 and CDR2 sequences are MGHDK and SYGVNS. The CDR3 reads CASTPQGDTQYF. CDR3 nucleotide sequence: TGTGCCAGCACTCCGCAGGGCGATACGCAGTATTTT.

This chain joins TRBV7-6 and TRBJ1-4, with TRBD1 identical over 10 bases. The V gene's germline CDR1 is SGHVS and CDR2 FNYEAQ. The J segment lost 7 bases and the V segment lost 4 bases, leaving 6 bases of the junction unmatched. This CDR3 region has 15 residues. The DNA of the CDR3 is TGTGCCAGCAGCTACGGACAGGGGGGGCTTGAAAAACTGTTTTTT. This sequence encodes CASSYGQGGLEKLFF.

In this sample, this clone turned up once. The J gene is TRBJ2-1, the V gene TRBV4-3; TRBD2 agrees at 9 bases. The germline CDR1 and CDR2 sequences are LGHNA and YSLEER. This CDR3 is 15 amino acids long. V was pared by 1 base and J by 5 bases, with 3 bases of the junction left unmatched. CDR3 loop: CASSQGGGGDNEQFF. Here the CDR3 DNA reads TGCGCCAGCAGCCAAGGGGGCGGGGGGGACAATGAGCAGTTCTTC.

The V call is TRBV6-2 or TRBV6-3, the J call TRBJ2-6; D might be TRBD1 (6 bases). Trimming took 4 bases from V and 1 from J, leaving 17 bases between them. The CDR3 totals 18 residues. Per germline, CDR1 MNHEY and CDR2 SVGEGT. The CDR3 sequence: CASSSANRVVSGANVLTF. The CDR3 region has the DNA TGTGCCAGCAGTTCTGCGAACAGGGTAGTTTCTGGGGCCAACGTCCTGACTTTC.

With regard to this clone: The identical CDR3 is also encoded by other nucleotide sequences in the sample. The chain employs TRBV20-1 and TRBJ2-7, with TRBD1 identical over 9 bases. Germline V gives CDR1 DFQATT, CDR2 SNEGSKA (reference sequence). This CDR3 is 15 amino acids long. The V segment lost 3 bases and the J segment 2 bases; nucleotides outside the gene matches: 8. CDR3: CSASPGTGRTYEQYF. CDR3 DNA sequence: TGCAGTGCTAGTCCGGGGACAGGGAGGACCTACGAGCAGTACTTC.

This chain uses TRBV7-2 with TRBJ1-2; 11 bases align to TRBD1. This CDR3 spans 15 amino acids. Germline assignment: CDR1 SGHTA and CDR2 FQGNSA. After removal of 5 bases from V and 5 bases from J, the junction contained 7 bases not matched to a gene. CDR3 amino acids: CASSGAGTGGYGYTF. Here the CDR3 DNA reads TGTGCCAGCAGCGGGGCCGGGACAGGGGGATATGGCTACACCTTC.

The chain couples TRBV9 to TRBJ2-5, with 7 bases lining up with TRBD1. This CDR3 contains 15 residues. Germline loops: CDR1 SGDLS, CDR2 YYNGEE. The V segment lost 0 bases and the J segment 1 base; nucleotides outside the gene matches: 3. The CDR3 region is CASSVGNRGQETQYF. CDR3 in DNA: TGTGCCAGCAGCGTAGGGAACAGGGGCCAAGAGACCCAGTACTTC.

This chain joins TRBV5-1 and TRBJ2-1; TRBD1 agrees at 12 bases. CDR1 and CDR2 from the germline V gene are SGHRS and YFSETQ. The trim removed 2 bases at V and 10 bases at J, leaving 10 bases unmatched. The CDR3 has 16 residues. CDR3: CASSFAPGQGAGEQFF. CDR3 in DNA: TGCGCCAGCAGCTTTGCACCGGGACAGGGGGCTGGGGAGCAGTTCTTC.

V is TRBV5-4 and J is TRBJ1-2; TRBD1 might be the D (5 bases). This CDR3 contains 15 residues. Germline V gene sequence: CDR1 SGHNT, CDR2 YYREEE (reference sequence). V lost 3 bases and J lost 4, with 16 bases in between. CDR3 in amino acids: CASSSFARGTYGYTF. The CDR3 coding sequence is TGTGCCAGCAGCTCATTTGCTCGGGGGACCTATGGCTACACCTTC.

This clone was picked up one time. The chain has TRBV28 and TRBJ2-6; the match to TRBD1 covers 10 bases. V gave up 4 bases and J gave up 2 bases; unmatched junction bases: 8. The CDR3 runs 18 residues. CDR1 and CDR2 (germline): MDHEN, SYDVKM. The CDR3 spells CASSSGQGFLTGANVLTF. DNA of the CDR3: TGTGCCAGCAGTTCGGGACAGGGGTTTCTTACTGGGGCCAACGTCCTGACTTTC. The whole variable domain, filled in from reference TRBV28 and TRBJ2-6, reads DVKVTQSSRYLVKRTGEKVFLECVQDMDHENMFWYRQDPGLGLRLIYFSYDVKMKEKGDIPEGYSVSREKKERFSLILESASTNQTSMYLCASSSGQGFLTGANVLTFGAGSRLTVL.

V and J are TRBV4-3 and TRBJ2-1; 7 nucleotides align to TRBD1. Per germline, CDR1 LGHNA and CDR2 YSLEER. CDR3 length: 17 amino acids. The V gene end was trimmed by 0 bases and the J gene end by 8 bases; junction bases not matched to a gene: 13. CDR3 nucleotides: TGCGCCAGCAGCCAAGATCGGTTAAGGCAGGGGGATGATGAGCAGTTCTTC. This gives the protein CASSQDRLRQGDDEQFF.

This chain uses TRBV4-3 with TRBJ2-3, with 9 nucleotides matching TRBD2. The V gene end was trimmed by 4 bases and the J gene end by 0 bases; junction bases not matched to a gene: 17. The germline gives CDR1 LGHNA, CDR2 YSLEER. The CDR3 sequence is 20 residues long. The DNA of the CDR3 is TGCGCCAGCAGCCGGACCGTGATAAGTAGCGGGAGATTGAGCACAGATACGCAGTATTTT. This encodes CASSRTVISSGRLSTDTQYF.

The chain recombines TRBV7-3 with TRBJ1-6, with D possibly TRBD1 on 5 matching bases. The germline V gene encodes CDR1 SGHTA and CDR2 FQGTGA. CDR3 length equals 18 residues. Trimming removed 2 bases from V and 7 bases from J, with 21 bases in between. The CDR3 nucleotides are TGTGCCAGCAGCTTACCCAAGGGGCAGCCTGCCGAAAATTCACCCCTCCACTTT. The encoded protein is CASSLPKGQPAENSPLHF.

The J gene is TRBJ1-6, the V gene TRBV6-8; D not certain. This CDR3 has 16 amino acids. Germline CDR1 and CDR2: MNHGY and SAAAGT. Trimming stripped 2 bases from V and 0 bases from J, with 8 bases between. The CDR3 DNA is TGTGCCAGCAGTTACCCCCTGAGCTCCTATAATTCACCCCTCCACTTT. This translates into CASSYPLSSYNSPLHF.

The CDR3 nucleotides are TGTGCCAGCAGCCCCGACAGGGGGTACGAGCAGTACTTC. This sequence encodes CASSPDRGYEQYF. The chain is built from TRBV4-2 and TRBJ2-7; 9 positions match TRBD1. Germline CDR1 reads LGHNA; CDR2 reads YNFKEQ. Trimming cost V 4 bases and J 4 bases; bases outside gene matches: 2. The CDR3 runs 13 residues.

The gene calls are TRBV6-2 or TRBV6-3 and TRBJ2-6, with 16 bases aligning to TRBD2. Germline values: CDR1 MNHEY, CDR2 SVGEGT. V gave up 5 bases and J gave up 12 bases; unmatched junction bases: 7. The CDR3 loop spans 16 amino acids. The CDR3 spells CASSTGLAGGIRVLTF. DNA for the CDR3: TGTGCCAGCAGTACGGGACTAGCGGGGGGGATCCGCGTCCTGACTTTC.

This chain links TRBV18 with TRBJ1-5; 11 positions agree with TRBD1. J gave up 5 bases and V 6 bases, and 3 bases lay outside the gene matches. Looked up from germline, CDR1 is KGHSH and CDR2 is LQKENI. This CDR3 region has 14 residues. The CDR3 nucleotides read TGTGCCAGCTCCCCGGGACAGGGGGATCAGCCCCAGCATTTT. This encodes CASSPGQGDQPQHF.

The chain couples TRBV28 to TRBJ1-2; 8 nucleotides match TRBD1. Per germline, CDR1 MDHEN and CDR2 SYDVKM. J lost 5 bases, V lost 5 bases, and 10 bases had no gene match. This CDR3 region has 15 residues. CDR3 DNA: TGTGCCAGCAGTCCAGGACAGGGTGTTATTTATGGCTACACCTTC. Translating gives CASSPGQGVIYGYTF.

The chain uses TRBV27 and TRBJ2-1, with D maybe TRBD1 (6 bases). Trimming left V 5 bases short and J 8 bases short, with 25 bases between. CDR3 size: 17 residues. The germline CDR1 and CDR2 sequences are MNHEY and SMNVEV (reference sequence). In DNA form, the CDR3 reads TGTGCCAGCAGTACCTACTTGACAGGCCTCGAGGGCGATGAGCAGTTCTTC. It specifies CASSTYLTGLEGDEQFF.

This chain joins TRBV7-9 and TRBJ2-7, with D possibly being TRBD2 (7 bases). Trimming removed 5 bases at V and 11 bases at J, with 22 bases between. The CDR3 has 14 amino acids. The germline V gene has CDR1 SEHNR and CDR2 FQNEAQ (reference sequence). The CDR3 here is CASSPLGEGRGKYF. The DNA for the CDR3 is TGTGCCAGCAGCCCCCTCGGGGAGGGAAGGGGGAAGTACTTC.

Written as DNA, the CDR3 is TGTGCCAGCCATAAACAGGCGTACAATGAGCAGTTCTTC. Amino acid sequence: CASHKQAYNEQFF. The chain joins TRBV28 to TRBJ2-1; possible D gene TRBD1, 5 bases. There are 13 residues in the CDR3. Germline-derived CDR1 and CDR2 are MDHEN and SYDVKM. Trimming removed 8 bases at V and 4 bases at J, with 12 bases between.